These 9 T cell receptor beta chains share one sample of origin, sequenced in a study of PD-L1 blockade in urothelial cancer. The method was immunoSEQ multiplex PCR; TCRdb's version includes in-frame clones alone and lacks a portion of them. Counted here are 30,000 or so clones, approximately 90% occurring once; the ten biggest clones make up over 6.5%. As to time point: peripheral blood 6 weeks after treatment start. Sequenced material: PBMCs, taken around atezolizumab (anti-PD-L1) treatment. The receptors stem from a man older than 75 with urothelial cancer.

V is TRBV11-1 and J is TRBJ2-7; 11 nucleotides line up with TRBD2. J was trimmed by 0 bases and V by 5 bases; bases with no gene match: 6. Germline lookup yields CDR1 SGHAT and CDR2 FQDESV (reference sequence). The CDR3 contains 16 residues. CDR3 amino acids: CASSLTSGSSSYEQYF. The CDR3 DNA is TGTGCCAGCAGCCTAACTAGCGGGAGCTCCTCCTACGAGCAGTACTTC.

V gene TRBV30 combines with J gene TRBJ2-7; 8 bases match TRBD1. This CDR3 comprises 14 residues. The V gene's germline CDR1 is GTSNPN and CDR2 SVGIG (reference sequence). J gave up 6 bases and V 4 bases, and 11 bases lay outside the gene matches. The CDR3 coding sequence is TGTGCCTGGAAACAGGACAGGGCGAGCTCCGAGCAGTACTTC. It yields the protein CAWKQDRASSEQYF. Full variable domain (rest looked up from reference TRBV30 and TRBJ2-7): SQTIHQWPATLVQPVGSPLSLECTVEGTSNPNLYWYRQAAGRGLQLLFYSVGIGQISSEVPQNLSASRPQDRQFILSSKKLLLSDSGFYLCAWKQDRASSEQYFGPGTRLTVT.

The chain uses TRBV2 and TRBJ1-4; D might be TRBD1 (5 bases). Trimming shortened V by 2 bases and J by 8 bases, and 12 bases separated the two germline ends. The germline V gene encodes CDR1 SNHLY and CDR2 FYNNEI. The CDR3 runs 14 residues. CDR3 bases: TGTGCCAGCAGTGAAAGGGGCGTCGAAGAAAAACTGTTTTTT. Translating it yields CASSERGVEEKLFF.

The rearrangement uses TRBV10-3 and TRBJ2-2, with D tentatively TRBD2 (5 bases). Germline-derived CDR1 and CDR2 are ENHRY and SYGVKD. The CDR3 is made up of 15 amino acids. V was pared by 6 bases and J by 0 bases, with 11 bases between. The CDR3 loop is CAISYSDSNTGELFF. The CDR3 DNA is TGTGCCATCAGCTATAGCGATTCGAACACCGGGGAGCTGTTTTTT.

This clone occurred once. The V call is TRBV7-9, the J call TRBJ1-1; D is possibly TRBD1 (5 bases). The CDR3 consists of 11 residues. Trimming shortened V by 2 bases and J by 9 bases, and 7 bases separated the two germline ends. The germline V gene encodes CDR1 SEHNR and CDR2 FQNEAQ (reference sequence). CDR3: CASSLRQKAFF. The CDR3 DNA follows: TGTGCCAGCAGCTTACGACAGAAAGCTTTCTTT.

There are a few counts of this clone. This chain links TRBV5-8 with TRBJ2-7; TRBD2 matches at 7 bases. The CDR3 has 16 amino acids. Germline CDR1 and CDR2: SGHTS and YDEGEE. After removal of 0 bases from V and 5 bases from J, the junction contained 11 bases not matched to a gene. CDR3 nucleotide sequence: TGTGCCAGCAGCTTGGGGCCTTGGCGGGAGAGGGACGAGCAGTACTTC. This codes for CASSLGPWRERDEQYF. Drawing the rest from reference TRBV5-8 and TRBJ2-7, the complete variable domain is EAGVTQSPTHLIKTRGQQATLRCSPISGHTSVYWYQQALGLGLQFLLWYDEGEERNRGNFPPRFSGRQFPNYSSELNVNALELEDSALYLCASSLGPWRERDEQYFGPGTRLTVT.

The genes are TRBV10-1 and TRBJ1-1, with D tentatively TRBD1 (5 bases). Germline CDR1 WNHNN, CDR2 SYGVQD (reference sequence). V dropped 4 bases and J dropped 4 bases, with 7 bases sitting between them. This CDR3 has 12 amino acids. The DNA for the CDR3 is TGCGCCAGCAGTGGACAGTTCACTGAAGCTTTCTTT. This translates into CASSGQFTEAFF.

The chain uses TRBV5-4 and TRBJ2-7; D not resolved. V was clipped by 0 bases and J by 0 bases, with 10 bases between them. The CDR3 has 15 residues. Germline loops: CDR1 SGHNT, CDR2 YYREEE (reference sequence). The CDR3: CASSLGRETSYEQYF. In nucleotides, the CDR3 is TGTGCCAGCAGCTTGGGTCGAGAAACCTCCTACGAGCAGTACTTC.

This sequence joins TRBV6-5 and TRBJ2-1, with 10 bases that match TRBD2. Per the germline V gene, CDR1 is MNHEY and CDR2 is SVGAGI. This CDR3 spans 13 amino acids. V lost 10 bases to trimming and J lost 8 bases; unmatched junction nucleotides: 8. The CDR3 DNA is TGTGCCACCAGCGGGAGGGCCGGGGATGAGCAGTTCTTC. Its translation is CATSGRAGDEQFF.